This TCR beta chain was documented in a study of identifying expanded T cells in peripheral blood. Profiled with immunoSEQ multiplex PCR; TCRdb holds only in-frame clones, not every one. Of about 50,000 clones in the sample, approximately 80% were seen once. This clone appeared a single time. The CDR3 consists of 13 residues. The V gene's germline CDR1 is SGHNT and CDR2 YENEEA. V dropped 3 bases and J dropped 8 bases, with 13 bases sitting between them. This sequence was found in a person aged 18 to 75 in good health. V and J are TRBV11-3 and TRBJ1-1; D might be TRBD1 (5 bases). The sequencing input was blood. CDR3 residues: CASSFRGDGEAFF. The CDR3 bases are TGTGCCAGCAGCTTTCGGGGGGATGGAGAAGCTTTCTTT.